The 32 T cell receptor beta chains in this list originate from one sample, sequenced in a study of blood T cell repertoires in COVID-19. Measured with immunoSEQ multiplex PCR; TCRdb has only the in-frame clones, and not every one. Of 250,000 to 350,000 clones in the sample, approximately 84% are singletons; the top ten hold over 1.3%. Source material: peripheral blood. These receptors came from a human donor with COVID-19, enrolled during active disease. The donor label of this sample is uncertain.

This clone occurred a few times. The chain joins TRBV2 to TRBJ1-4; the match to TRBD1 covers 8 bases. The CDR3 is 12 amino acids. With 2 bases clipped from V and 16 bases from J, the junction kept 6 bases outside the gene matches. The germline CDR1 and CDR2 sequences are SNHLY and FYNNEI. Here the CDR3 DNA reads TGTGCCAGCAGTGAATACAGGGGGTCGGCGTTTTTT. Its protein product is CASSEYRGSAFF.

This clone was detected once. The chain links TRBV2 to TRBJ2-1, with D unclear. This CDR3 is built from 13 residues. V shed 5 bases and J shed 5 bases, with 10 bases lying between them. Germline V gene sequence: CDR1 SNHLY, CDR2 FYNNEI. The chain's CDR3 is CASSIDWNNEQFF. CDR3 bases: TGTGCCAGCAGTATCGACTGGAACAATGAGCAGTTCTTC.

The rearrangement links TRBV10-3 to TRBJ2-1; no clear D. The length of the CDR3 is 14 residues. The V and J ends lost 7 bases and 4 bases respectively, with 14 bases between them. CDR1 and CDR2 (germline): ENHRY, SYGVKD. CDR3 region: CAITAGLGYNEQFF. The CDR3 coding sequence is TGTGCCATCACTGCCGGCCTCGGGTACAATGAGCAGTTCTTC.

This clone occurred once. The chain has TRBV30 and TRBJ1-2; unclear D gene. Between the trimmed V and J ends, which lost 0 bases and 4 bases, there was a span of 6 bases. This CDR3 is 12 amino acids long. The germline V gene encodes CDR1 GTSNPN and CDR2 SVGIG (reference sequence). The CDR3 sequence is CAWSVSLYGYTF. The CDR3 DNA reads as TGTGCCTGGAGTGTATCCCTCTATGGCTACACCTTC.

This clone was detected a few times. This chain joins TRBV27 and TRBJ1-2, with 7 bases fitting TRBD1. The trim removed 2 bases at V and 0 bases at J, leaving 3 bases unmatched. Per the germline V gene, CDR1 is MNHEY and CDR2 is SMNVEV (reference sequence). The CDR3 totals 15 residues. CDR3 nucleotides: TGTGCCAGCAGTTTAGACAGGGTGACTAACTATGGCTACACCTTC. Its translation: CASSLDRVTNYGYTF.

The CDR3 is CASSPDRGVADTQYF. The CDR3 coding sequence is TGTGCCAGCAGCCCGGACAGGGGGGTCGCAGATACGCAGTATTTT. J is TRBJ2-3 and V is TRBV2; 10 positions match TRBD1. The J segment lost 4 bases and the V segment lost 6 bases, leaving 7 bases of the junction unmatched. Germline V CDR1 and CDR2: SNHLY, FYNNEI. CDR3 length: 15 residues.

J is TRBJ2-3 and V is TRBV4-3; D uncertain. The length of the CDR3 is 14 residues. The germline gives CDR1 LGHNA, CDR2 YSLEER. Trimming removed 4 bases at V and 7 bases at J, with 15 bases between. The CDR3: CASSLLGTQHTQYF. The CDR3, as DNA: TGCGCCAGCAGCCTCCTAGGAACGCAACATACGCAGTATTTT.

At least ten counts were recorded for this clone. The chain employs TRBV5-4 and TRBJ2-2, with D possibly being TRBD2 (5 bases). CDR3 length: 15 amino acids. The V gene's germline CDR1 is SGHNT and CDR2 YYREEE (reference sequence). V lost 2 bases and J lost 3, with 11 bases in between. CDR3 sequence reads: CASSLGLADTGELFF. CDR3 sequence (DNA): TGTGCCAGCAGCTTAGGGCTAGCTGACACCGGGGAGCTGTTTTTT.

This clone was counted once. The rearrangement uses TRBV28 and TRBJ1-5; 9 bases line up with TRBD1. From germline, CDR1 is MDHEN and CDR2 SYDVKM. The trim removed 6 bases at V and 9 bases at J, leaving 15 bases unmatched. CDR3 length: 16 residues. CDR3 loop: CASRPHITGGPGPQHF. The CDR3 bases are TGTGCCAGCAGACCTCACATTACAGGGGGCCCCGGGCCCCAGCATTTT.

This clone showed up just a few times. The CDR3 sequence: CAWDRGTDTQYF. CDR3 nucleotide sequence: TGTGCCTGGGACAGGGGCACAGATACGCAGTATTTT. The V call is TRBV30, the J call TRBJ2-3; TRBD1 aligns across 7 bases. The trim removed 5 bases at V and 1 base at J, leaving 0 bases unmatched. CDR1 GTSNPN and CDR2 SVGIG come from the germline V gene (reference sequence). The CDR3 contains 12 residues.

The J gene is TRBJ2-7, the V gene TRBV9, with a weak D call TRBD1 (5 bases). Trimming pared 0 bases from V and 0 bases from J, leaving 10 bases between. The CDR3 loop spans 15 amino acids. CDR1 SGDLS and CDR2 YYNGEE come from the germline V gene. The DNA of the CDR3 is TGTGCCAGCAGCGTAGACTCAGGGTCCTCCTACGAGCAGTACTTC. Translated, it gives CASSVDSGSSYEQYF.

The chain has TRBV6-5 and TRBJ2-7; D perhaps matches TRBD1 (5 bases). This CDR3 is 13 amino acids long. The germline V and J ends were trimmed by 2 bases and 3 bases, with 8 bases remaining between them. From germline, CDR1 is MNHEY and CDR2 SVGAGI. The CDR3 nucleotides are TGTGCCAGCAGTTACCACAGGTACTACGAGCAGTACTTC. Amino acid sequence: CASSYHRYYEQYF.

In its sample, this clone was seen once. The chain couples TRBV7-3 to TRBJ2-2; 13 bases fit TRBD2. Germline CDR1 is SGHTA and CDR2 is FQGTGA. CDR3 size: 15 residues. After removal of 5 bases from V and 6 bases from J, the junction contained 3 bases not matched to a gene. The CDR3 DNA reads TGTGCCAGCAGCCCGGGGACTAGCGGGGCCGGGGAGCTGTTTTTT. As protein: CASSPGTSGAGELFF.

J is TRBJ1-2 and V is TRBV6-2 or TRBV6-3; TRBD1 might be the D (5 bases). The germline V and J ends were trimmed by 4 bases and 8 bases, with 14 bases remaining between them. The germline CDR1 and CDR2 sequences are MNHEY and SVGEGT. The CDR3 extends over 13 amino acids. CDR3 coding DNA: TGTGCCAGCAGTTTGTCCAGGGTAGGCGGCTACACCTTC. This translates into CASSLSRVGGYTF.

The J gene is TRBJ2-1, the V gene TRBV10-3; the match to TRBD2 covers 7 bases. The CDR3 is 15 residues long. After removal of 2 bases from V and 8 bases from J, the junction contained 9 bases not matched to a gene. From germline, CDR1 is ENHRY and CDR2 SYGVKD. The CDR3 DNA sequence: TGTGCCATCAGTGAGAACGAGGGAGGGTATGATGAGCAGTTCTTC. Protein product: CAISENEGGYDEQFF.

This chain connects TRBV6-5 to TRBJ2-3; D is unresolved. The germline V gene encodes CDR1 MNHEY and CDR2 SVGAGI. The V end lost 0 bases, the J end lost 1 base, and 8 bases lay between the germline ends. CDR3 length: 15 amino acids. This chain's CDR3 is CASSYSTAGTDTQYF. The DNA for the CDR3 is TGTGCCAGCAGTTACTCGACGGCGGGCACAGATACGCAGTATTTT.

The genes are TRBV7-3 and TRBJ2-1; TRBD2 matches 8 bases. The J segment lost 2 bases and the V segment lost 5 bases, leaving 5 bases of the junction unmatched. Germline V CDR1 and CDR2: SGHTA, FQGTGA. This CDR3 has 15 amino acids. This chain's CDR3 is CASSLNSGTYNEQFF. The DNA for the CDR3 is TGTGCCAGCAGCCTAAATAGCGGGACCTACAATGAGCAGTTCTTC.

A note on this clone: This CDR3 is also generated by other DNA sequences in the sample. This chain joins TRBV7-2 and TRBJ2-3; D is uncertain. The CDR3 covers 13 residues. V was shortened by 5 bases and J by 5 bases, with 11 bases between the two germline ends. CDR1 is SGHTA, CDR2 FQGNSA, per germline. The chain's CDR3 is CASSPQRGDTQYF. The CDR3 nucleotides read TGTGCCAGCAGCCCCCAACGAGGAGATACGCAGTATTTT.

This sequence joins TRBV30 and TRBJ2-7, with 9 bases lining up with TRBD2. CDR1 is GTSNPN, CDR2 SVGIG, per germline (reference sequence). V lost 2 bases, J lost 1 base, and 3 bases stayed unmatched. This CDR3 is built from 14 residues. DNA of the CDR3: TGTGCCTGGAGTTCGACTAGCGGATCCTACGAGCAGTACTTC. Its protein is CAWSSTSGSYEQYF.

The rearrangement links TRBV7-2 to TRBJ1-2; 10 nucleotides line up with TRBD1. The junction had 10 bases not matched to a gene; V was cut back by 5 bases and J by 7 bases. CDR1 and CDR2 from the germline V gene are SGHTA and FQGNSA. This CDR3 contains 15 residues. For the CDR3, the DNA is TGTGCCAGCAGCCCAGAGGGACAGGGGATCGGTGGCTACACCTTC. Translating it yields CASSPEGQGIGGYTF.

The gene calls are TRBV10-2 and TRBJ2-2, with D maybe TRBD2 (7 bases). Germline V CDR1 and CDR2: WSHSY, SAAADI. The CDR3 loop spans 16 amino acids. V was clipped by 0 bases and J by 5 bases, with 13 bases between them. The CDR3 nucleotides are TGCGCCAGCAGTGAGTCAGGGGGAGGGGTTACCGGGGAGCTGTTTTTT. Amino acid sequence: CASSESGGGVTGELFF.

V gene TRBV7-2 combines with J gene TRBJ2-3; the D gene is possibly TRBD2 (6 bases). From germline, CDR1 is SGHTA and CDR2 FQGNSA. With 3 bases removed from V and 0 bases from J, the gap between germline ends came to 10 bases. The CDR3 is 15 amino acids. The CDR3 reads CASSFSGTSTDTQYF. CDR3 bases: TGTGCCAGCAGCTTTAGCGGTACTAGCACAGATACGCAGTATTTT.

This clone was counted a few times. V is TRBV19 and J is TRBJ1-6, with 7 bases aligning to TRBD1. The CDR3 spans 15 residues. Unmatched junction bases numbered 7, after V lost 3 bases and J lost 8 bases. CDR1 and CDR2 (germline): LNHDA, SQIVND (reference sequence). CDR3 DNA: TGTGCCAGTAGTATCGGGCAGGGGGAAGATTCACCCCTCCACTTT. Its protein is CASSIGQGEDSPLHF. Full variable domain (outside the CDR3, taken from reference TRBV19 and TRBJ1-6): DGGITQSPKYLFRKEGQNVTLSCEQNLNHDAMYWYRQDPGQGLRLIYYSQIVNDFQKGDIAEGYSVSREKKESFPLTVTSAQKNPTAFYLCASSIGQGEDSPLHFGNGTRLTVT.

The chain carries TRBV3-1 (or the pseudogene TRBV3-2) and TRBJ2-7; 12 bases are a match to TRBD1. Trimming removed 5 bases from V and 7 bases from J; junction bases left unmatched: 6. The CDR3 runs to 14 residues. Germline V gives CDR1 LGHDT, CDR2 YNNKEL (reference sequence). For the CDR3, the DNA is TGTGCCAGCAGCTTAAGGGACAGGGGGCTTGAGCAGTACTTC. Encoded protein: CASSLRDRGLEQYF.

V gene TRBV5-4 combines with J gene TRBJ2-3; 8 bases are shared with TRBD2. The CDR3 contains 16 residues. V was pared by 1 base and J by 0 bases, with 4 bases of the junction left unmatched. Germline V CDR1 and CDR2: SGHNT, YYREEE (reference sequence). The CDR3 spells CASSLRLAQSTDTQYF. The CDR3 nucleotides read TGTGCCAGCAGCTTGAGACTAGCGCAAAGCACAGATACGCAGTATTTT.

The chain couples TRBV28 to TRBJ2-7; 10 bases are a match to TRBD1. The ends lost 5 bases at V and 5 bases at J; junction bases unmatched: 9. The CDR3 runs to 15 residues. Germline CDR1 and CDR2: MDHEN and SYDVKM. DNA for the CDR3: TGTGCCAGCAGTCTGACAGGGGGCGCATCCCACGAGCAGTACTTC. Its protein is CASSLTGGASHEQYF.

The CDR3 nucleotides are TGTGCCAGCAGTTACACACAGACTAGCGGGCATGAGCAGTTCTTC. As protein: CASSYTQTSGHEQFF. The chain is built from TRBV6-2 or TRBV6-3 and TRBJ2-1; 10 bases map to TRBD2. J lost 8 bases, V lost 2 bases, and 6 bases had no gene match. Per the germline V gene, CDR1 is MNHEY and CDR2 is SVGEGT. The CDR3 covers 15 residues.

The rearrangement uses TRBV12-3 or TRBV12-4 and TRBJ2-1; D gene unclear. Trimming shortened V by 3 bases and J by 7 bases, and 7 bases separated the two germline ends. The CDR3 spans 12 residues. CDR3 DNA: TGTGCCAGCAGTTTCCAGAGGAATGAGCAGTTCTTC. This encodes CASSFQRNEQFF.

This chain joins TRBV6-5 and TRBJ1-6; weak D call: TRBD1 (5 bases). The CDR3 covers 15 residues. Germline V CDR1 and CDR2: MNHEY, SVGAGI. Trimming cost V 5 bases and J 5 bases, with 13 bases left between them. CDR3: CASSRGGPDNSPLHF. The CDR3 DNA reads TGTGCCAGCAGTCGGGGGGGTCCCGATAATTCACCCCTCCACTTT.

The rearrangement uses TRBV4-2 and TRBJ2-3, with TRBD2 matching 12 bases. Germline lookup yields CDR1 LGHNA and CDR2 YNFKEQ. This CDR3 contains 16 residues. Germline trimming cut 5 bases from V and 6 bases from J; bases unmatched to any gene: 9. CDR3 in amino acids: CASSIGLAGFIDTQYF. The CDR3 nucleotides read TGTGCCAGCAGCATTGGACTAGCGGGGTTCATTGATACGCAGTATTTT.

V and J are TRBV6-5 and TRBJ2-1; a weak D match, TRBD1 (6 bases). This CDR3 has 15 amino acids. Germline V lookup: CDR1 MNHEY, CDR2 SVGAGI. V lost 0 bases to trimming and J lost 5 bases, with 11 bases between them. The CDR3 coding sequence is TGTGCCAGCAGTTACTCAGGTGGGGGCCACAATGAGCAGTTCTTC. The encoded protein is CASSYSGGGHNEQFF.

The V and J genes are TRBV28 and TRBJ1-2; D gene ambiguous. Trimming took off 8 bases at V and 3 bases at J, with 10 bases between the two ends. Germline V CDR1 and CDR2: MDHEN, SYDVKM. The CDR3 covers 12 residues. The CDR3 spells CASRSPDYGYTF. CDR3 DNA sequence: TGTGCCAGCCGTTCGCCGGACTATGGCTACACCTTC.